This T cell receptor (beta chain) was documented in a study of Graves' ophthalmopathy and Graves' hyperthyroidism. The authors amplified TCR beta CDR3 regions, and they did so from RNA transcripts for repertoire sequencing. Amplification began with first-round RT-PCR using HTBI primers, then second-round multiplex PCR was performed. Using its own MiXCR run on the multiplex PCR reads, TCRdb lists one record per CDR3 protein. Altogether 600,000 to 950,000 distinct CDR3 sequences are present, approximately 40% being singletons, with the ten largest covering approximately 43%. The V gene's germline CDR1 is SEHNR and CDR2 FQNEAQ (reference sequence). V dropped 6 bases and J dropped 0 bases, with 11 bases sitting between them. The CDR3 has 15 residues. Those donors who had ophthalmopathy presented with moderate-to-severe activity, a CAS of ≥3, a NOSPECS of ≥4 and a duration under 3 months.

The rearrangement links TRBV7-9 to TRBJ2-2, with a weak D call TRBD2 (6 bases). The sequenced sample consisted of peripheral blood. This clonotype originated in an adult man with Graves' ophthalmopathy. The CDR3 nucleotides are TGTGCCAGCAGAATGACTAGATCGAACACCGGGGAGCTGTTTTTT. Amino acid sequence: CASRMTRSNTGELFF.